The rows below give T cell receptor beta chains drawn from one sample of a study of shared clonotypes between healthy human individuals. Measured with immunoSEQ multiplex PCR; TCRdb has only the in-frame clones, and not every one. The sample has millions of clones, 85% to 95% seen once; the top ten hold around 0.14%. The sample was naive CD4+ T cells sorted from blood. The receptors derive from a man younger than 35 in good health. CDR3s include the opening cysteine and the closing phenylalanine or tryptophan. D genes are given only for firm matches. Part of the rows lack a size; the others show once, few, many or a class for expanded clones.

>.|TRBV19|.|TRBJ1-5
CASSLQTANQPQHF
TGTGCCAGTAGTTTGCAGACAGCAAATCAGCCCCAGCATTTT
>.|TRBV25-1|.|TRBJ2-1
CASSPTGTYNEQFF
TGTGCCAGCAGTCCCACCGGGACTTACAATGAGCAGTTCTTC
>few|TRBV7-9|TRBD1|TRBJ1-6
CASSLGQGMNSPLHF
TGTGCCAGCAGCTTAGGACAGGGAATGAATTCACCCCTCCACTTT
>once|TRBV27|.|TRBJ1-3
CASSSGSLPGGNTIYF
TGTGCCAGCAGTTCAGGTAGCTTACCGGGCGGAAACACCATATATTTT
>.|TRBV6-5|.|TRBJ2-5
CASSLTITGETQYF
TGTGCCAGCAGTTTGACCATTACAGGGGAGACCCAGTACTTC
>.|TRBV7-3|.|TRBJ1-6
CASSLTVGSPLHF
TGTGCCAGCAGCTTAACCGTTGGCTCACCCCTCCACTTT
>.|TRBV6-5|.|TRBJ2-1
CASSRAGRGHNEQFF
TGTGCCAGCAGCCGCGCGGGGCGGGGACACAATGAGCAGTTCTTC
>.|TRBV27|.|TRBJ1-3
CASSLSVSSTIYF
TGTGCCAGCAGTTTAAGTGTCTCTAGCACCATATATTTT
>.|TRBV11-3|TRBD2|TRBJ2-3
CASSLGTSAYTDTQYF
TGTGCCAGCAGCTTAGGTACTAGCGCCTACACAGATACGCAGTATTTT
>few|TRBV6-5|.|TRBJ2-2
CASRGSVRTGELFF
TGTGCCAGCAGGGGATCAGTTAGGACCGGGGAGCTGTTTTTT
>.|TRBV6-6|TRBD2|TRBJ2-7
CASSYSTSVNYEQYF
TGTGCCAGCAGTTACTCGACTAGCGTTAACTACGAGCAGTACTTC
>few|TRBV30|.|TRBJ2-2
CACNTGERGGELFF
TGTGCCTGCAACACTGGGGAACGGGGCGGGGAGCTGTTTTTT
>.|TRBV10-1|TRBD2|TRBJ2-3
CASRPGLASDTQYF
TGCGCCAGCAGACCCGGACTAGCCTCAGATACGCAGTATTTT
>.|TRBV5-1|TRBD2|TRBJ2-7
CASSPGLREQYF
TGCGCCAGCAGCCCGGGACTACGCGAGCAGTACTTC
>.|TRBV5-1|.|TRBJ2-3
CASSSEGSTDTQYF
TGCGCCAGCAGTTCCGAAGGAAGCACAGATACGCAGTATTTT
>.|TRBV6-5|.|TRBJ2-5
CASSYAGVETQYF
TGTGCCAGCAGTTACGCAGGGGTTGAGACCCAGTACTTC
>.|TRBV30|.|TRBJ1-1
CAWSLLNTEAFF
TGTGCCTGGAGTTTACTTAACACTGAAGCTTTCTTT
>.|TRBV5-6|.|TRBJ2-1
CASSPRTADYNEQFF
TGTGCCAGCAGCCCTAGGACAGCGGACTACAATGAGCAGTTCTTC
>.|TRBV12-5|.|TRBJ2-2
CASGLGTDTGELFF
TGTGCTAGTGGTTTGGGGACAGACACCGGGGAGCTGTTTTTT
>.|TRBV7-9|.|TRBJ2-1
CASSPTWGNEQFF
TGTGCCAGCAGCCCCACGTGGGGTAATGAGCAGTTCTTC
>.|TRBV19|.|TRBJ1-1
CASSASRTEMNTEAFF
TGTGCCAGTAGCGCGTCCCGGACAGAAATGAACACTGAAGCTTTCTTT
>.|TRBV9|.|TRBJ2-1
CASSILGTANEQFF
TGTGCCAGCAGCATACTAGGGACGGCGAATGAGCAGTTCTTC
>.|TRBV5-1|.|TRBJ1-1
CASSLELVAGGAGTEAFF
TGCGCCAGCAGCCTTGAGTTGGTTGCTGGGGGCGCCGGCACTGAAGCTTTCTTT
>.|TRBV21-1|.|TRBJ1-1
CASSWGRDTEAFF
TGTGCCAGCAGCTGGGGCAGGGACACTGAAGCTTTCTTT
>.|TRBV5-1|.|TRBJ2-3
CASSLEGVTDTQYF
TGCGCCAGCAGCTTGGAGGGGGTTACAGATACGCAGTATTTT
>.|TRBV5-1|.|TRBJ2-7
CASSLTSYEQYF
TGCGCCAGCAGCCTGACCTCCTACGAGCAGTACTTC
>.|TRBV19|.|TRBJ1-1
CASTVRGRAFF
TGTGCCAGTACCGTCCGGGGACGTGCTTTCTTT
>.|TRBV6-5|.|TRBJ2-3
CASSRGLVTDTQYF
TGTGCCAGCAGCAGGGGTTTGGTCACAGATACGCAGTATTTT
>.|TRBV9|.|TRBJ1-1
CASSVGPENTEAFF
TGTGCCAGCAGCGTAGGACCGGAGAACACTGAAGCTTTCTTT
>.|TRBV5-1|.|TRBJ2-1
CASSLMMAGDHEQFF
TGCGCCAGCAGCTTGATGATGGCAGGAGACCATGAGCAGTTCTTC
>few|TRBV4-2|TRBD2|TRBJ2-5
CASSQGGTSGSIETQYF
TGTGCCAGCAGCCAAGGAGGGACTAGCGGGAGTATAGAGACCCAGTACTTC
>.|TRBV7-6|TRBD1|TRBJ1-3
CASSPQTGWELNTIYF
TGTGCCAGCAGCCCGCAGACAGGGTGGGAGTTAAACACCATATATTTT
>.|TRBV11-1|.|TRBJ2-6
CASRPAGANVLTF
TGTGCCAGCAGGCCAGCAGGGGCCAACGTCCTGACTTTC
>.|TRBV21-1|.|TRBJ1-2
CASSKSIMISLVGHGYTF
TGTGCCAGCAGCAAAAGTATAATGATTTCCTTAGTAGGCCATGGCTACACCTTC
>few|TRBV5-1|TRBD1|TRBJ1-6
CASSLLGTGAGSPLHF
TGCGCCAGCAGCCTACTTGGGACAGGGGCTGGTTCACCCCTCCACTTT
>once|TRBV7-2|TRBD1|TRBJ2-1
CASTYGTGNNEQFF
TGTGCCAGCACCTACGGGACAGGGAACAATGAGCAGTTCTTC
>once|TRBV6-5|.|TRBJ2-3
CASSLFATSTDTQYF
TGTGCCAGCAGTTTATTTGCGACTAGCACAGATACGCAGTATTTT
>.|TRBV29-1|.|TRBJ2-5
CSVEAGAQETQYF
TGCAGCGTTGAGGCAGGGGCCCAAGAGACCCAGTACTTC
>.|TRBV15|TRBD1|TRBJ2-7
CATSRGADRVYEQYF
TGTGCCACCAGCAGAGGAGCGGACAGGGTCTACGAGCAGTACTTC
>.|TRBV7-9|.|TRBJ1-6
CASSSHTYNSPLHF
TGTGCCAGCAGCTCGCATACTTATAATTCACCCCTCCACTTT
>.|TRBV5-1|.|TRBJ1-1
CASSVGAGTEAFF
TGCGCCAGCAGTGTGGGGGCGGGCACTGAAGCTTTCTTT
>.|TRBV7-2|.|TRBJ2-3
CASSLGDFLDTQYF
TGTGCCAGCAGCTTAGGAGATTTCCTAGATACGCAGTATTTT
>.|TRBV7-4|.|TRBJ2-7
CASSLLGSGGCTYEQYF
TGTGCCAGCAGCTTATTGGGGTCTGGCGGATGTACCTACGAGCAGTACTTC
>.|TRBV18|TRBD1|TRBJ2-4
CASEDRVAKNIQYF
TGTGCCAGCGAAGACAGGGTAGCCAAAAACATTCAGTACTTC
>.|TRBV4-1|TRBD2|TRBJ2-2
CASRKGIAGDVGELFF
TGCGCCAGCCGAAAGGGGATAGCGGGGGACGTCGGGGAGCTGTTTTTT
>.|TRBV7-9|.|TRBJ2-2
CASSFGTAKTGELFF
TGTGCCAGCAGCTTTGGGACTGCGAAGACCGGGGAGCTGTTTTTT
>.|TRBV28|.|TRBJ2-7
CASSLLSLRDEQYF
TGTGCCAGCAGTTTGCTTTCGTTAAGGGACGAGCAGTACTTC
>.|TRBV10-2|.|TRBJ2-5
CASSDKRVRQSAQETQYF
TGCGCCAGCAGTGATAAGCGAGTTAGGCAGTCAGCGCAAGAGACCCAGTACTTC
>.|TRBV5-8|.|TRBJ2-1
CASSGSVLDEQFF
TGTGCCAGCAGCGGGAGCGTCCTCGATGAGCAGTTCTTC
>.|TRBV19|TRBD1|TRBJ1-5
CASSGTGGAGSNQPQHF
TGTGCCAGTAGCGGGACAGGGGGCGCGGGTAGCAATCAGCCCCAGCATTTT
>.|TRBV4-3|.|TRBJ2-3
CASSQGVTTQYF
TGCGCCAGCAGCCAAGGGGTTACAACGCAGTATTTT
>.|TRBV11-2|TRBD1|TRBJ2-7
CASSRDEFWDRDTYEQYF
TGTGCCAGCAGCCGCGATGAGTTCTGGGACAGAGATACCTACGAGCAGTACTTC
>.|TRBV6-6|TRBD1|TRBJ1-4
CASSLGTGGEKLFF
TGTGCCAGCAGTCTCGGGACAGGGGGTGAAAAACTGTTTTTT
>.|TRBV5-1|.|TRBJ2-7
CASSLIGTPGYEQYF
TGCGCCAGCAGCTTAATTGGGACACCGGGCTACGAGCAGTACTTC
>.|TRBV2|.|TRBJ1-3
CASIIVPGAGNTIYF
TGTGCCAGCATTATCGTACCGGGAGCTGGAAACACCATATATTTT
>.|TRBV11-2|.|TRBJ2-7
CASPRLAGEHEQYF
TGTGCCAGCCCCCGCTTGGCAGGGGAACACGAGCAGTACTTC
>.|TRBV2|.|TRBJ1-4
CASSALSTNEKLFF
TGTGCCAGCAGTGCTTTGTCAACTAATGAAAAACTGTTTTTT